The 18 T cell receptor beta chains given below trace back to one sample, sequenced in a study of radiotherapy plus CTLA-4 blockade in lung cancer. Profiled with immunoSEQ multiplex PCR; TCRdb holds only in-frame clones, not every one. The repertoire holds more than 40,000 clones, with about 72% as singletons. Here the sequenced sample was peripheral blood, taken from a patient treated with radiotherapy plus ipilimumab. The source of these receptors is a human donor with non-small cell lung cancer who had stable disease on radiotherapy plus ipilimumab.

This rearrangement joins TRBV9 to TRBJ1-2, with 9 bases matching TRBD1. In germline, CDR1 is SGDLS, CDR2 YYNGEE. J gave up 1 base and V 3 bases, and 4 bases lay outside the gene matches. This CDR3 spans 15 amino acids. The CDR3 DNA reads as TGTGCCAGCAGCGGATGGGACAGGGATAACTATGGCTACACCTTC. Encoded protein: CASSGWDRDNYGYTF.

The genes are TRBV2 and TRBJ1-6, with a weak D call TRBD1 (6 bases). Trimming removed 7 bases at V and 4 bases at J, with 14 bases between. Germline loops: CDR1 SNHLY, CDR2 FYNNEI. This CDR3 spans 15 amino acids. The CDR3 nucleotides are TGTGCCAGCAACTCTGGGGGGCGGTATAATTCACCCCTCCACTTT. Translated, it gives CASNSGGRYNSPLHF. Variable domain in full (rest from reference TRBV2 and TRBJ1-6): EPEVTQTPSHQVTQMGQEVILRCVPISNHLYFYWYRQILGQKVEFLVSFYNNEISEKSEIFDDQFSVERPDGSNFTLKIRSTKLEDSAMYFCASNSGGRYNSPLHFGNGTRLTVT.

This chain connects TRBV4-1 to TRBJ1-2; D is ambiguous. CDR3 size: 19 residues. The germline V and J ends were trimmed by 1 base and 7 bases, with 28 bases remaining between them. CDR1 is MGHRA, CDR2 YSYEKL, per germline. The CDR3 DNA sequence: TGCGCCAGCAGCCAAGCTTTTACGCATGGAGACACGGAGAGAGGTGGCTACACCTTC. This encodes CASSQAFTHGDTERGGYTF.

The chain uses TRBV5-1 and TRBJ2-5; possibly TRBD2 for D (7 bases). Trimming pared 3 bases from V and 1 base from J, leaving 16 bases between. The CDR3 consists of 16 residues. Looked up from germline, CDR1 is SGHRS and CDR2 is YFSETQ. The chain's CDR3 is CASSSGAGAFQETQYF. The CDR3 DNA follows: TGCGCCAGCAGCTCTGGGGCGGGGGCCTTCCAAGAGACCCAGTACTTC.

The V and J genes are TRBV7-9 and TRBJ2-5, with TRBD1 as a possible D gene (5 bases). This CDR3 is built from 15 residues. CDR1 is SEHNR, CDR2 FQNEAQ, per germline (reference sequence). V was shortened by 5 bases and J by 5 bases, with 18 bases between the two germline ends. CDR3 sequence reads: CASSPLQGFGETQYF. The CDR3, as DNA: TGTGCCAGCAGCCCCCTTCAGGGATTCGGGGAGACCCAGTACTTC. The entire variable domain, with the rest obtained from reference TRBV7-9 and TRBJ2-5, is as follows: DTGVSQNPRHKITKRGQNVTFRCDPISEHNRLYWYRQTLGQGPEFLTYFQNEAQLEKSRLLSDRFSAERPKGSFSTLEIQRTEQGDSAMYLCASSPLQGFGETQYFGPGTRLLVL.

This clone appeared once. V gene TRBV2 combines with J gene TRBJ2-5; 12 positions match TRBD2. The germline CDR1 and CDR2 sequences are SNHLY and FYNNEI. The CDR3 is 16 residues long. Trimming took 6 bases from V and 5 from J; bases not matched to a gene: 10. CDR3 region: CASRLAGGRSPETQYF. The CDR3 region has the DNA TGTGCCAGCAGACTAGCGGGGGGCCGTTCCCCCGAGACCCAGTACTTC. The whole variable domain, filled in from reference TRBV2 and TRBJ2-5, reads EPEVTQTPSHQVTQMGQEVILRCVPISNHLYFYWYRQILGQKVEFLVSFYNNEISEKSEIFDDQFSVERPDGSNFTLKIRSTKLEDSAMYFCASRLAGGRSPETQYFGPGTRLLVL.

J is TRBJ1-2 and V is TRBV20-1, with D hard to call. The V gene's germline CDR1 is DFQATT and CDR2 SNEGSKA (reference sequence). V lost 1 base and J 8 bases, leaving 8 bases between the germline ends. This CDR3 is 11 amino acids long. The CDR3 reads CSARGTVGYTF. Written as DNA, the CDR3 is TGCAGTGCTAGAGGAACAGTCGGCTACACCTTC.

This CDR3 is CASSSSSGELFF. In DNA, the CDR3 is TGTGCCAGCAGCTCCTCATCCGGGGAGCTGTTTTTT. The J gene is TRBJ2-2, the V gene TRBV7-9, with unresolved D. Germline loops: CDR1 SEHNR, CDR2 FQNEAQ (reference sequence). V was pared by 4 bases and J by 6 bases, with 6 bases between. This CDR3 spans 12 amino acids.

The sample holds one count of this clone. The DNA for the CDR3 is TGCGCCAGCAGCTCCGGTCCACTAGCGGGGGGGAAAGAGACCCAGTACTTC. Its protein is CASSSGPLAGGKETQYF. The chain uses TRBV5-1 and TRBJ2-5; 13 bases are a match to TRBD2. Germline assignment: CDR1 SGHRS and CDR2 YFSETQ. V lost 3 bases to trimming and J lost 3 bases; unmatched junction nucleotides: 8. CDR3 length equals 17 residues.

J is TRBJ1-2 and V is TRBV4-3; D unresolved. The CDR3 totals 16 residues. The germline V and J ends were trimmed by 0 bases and 7 bases, with 18 bases remaining between them. Germline V gives CDR1 LGHNA, CDR2 YSLEER. The CDR3: CASSQDLVQSVSGYTF. The CDR3 nucleotides read TGCGCCAGCAGCCAAGATTTAGTGCAAAGTGTGTCTGGCTACACCTTC.

This chain joins TRBV27 and TRBJ1-5, with 8 bases that match TRBD1. CDR3 size: 15 residues. V dropped 6 bases and J dropped 4; count of bases not matched to a gene: 8. Per germline, CDR1 MNHEY and CDR2 SMNVEV (reference sequence). CDR3 coding DNA: TGTGCCAGCAGCTTCGGACAGGGCAGGAATCAGCCCCAGCATTTT. The encoded protein is CASSFGQGRNQPQHF.

The rearrangement uses TRBV27 and TRBJ2-2; 13 bases fit TRBD2. Germline V gives CDR1 MNHEY, CDR2 SMNVEV (reference sequence). CDR3 length: 17 amino acids. The junction had 3 bases not matched to a gene; V was cut back by 5 bases and J by 0 bases. The CDR3 nucleotides read TGTGCCAGCAGTCGCGGGACTAGCGGGGCGAACACCGGGGAGCTGTTTTTT. This sequence encodes CASSRGTSGANTGELFF.

This rearrangement joins TRBV7-7 to TRBJ2-7; no clear D gene. Germline values: CDR1 SSHAT, CDR2 FNYEAQ (reference sequence). The CDR3 is made up of 13 amino acids. V gave up 1 base and J gave up 7 bases, with 11 bases separating them. The CDR3 is CASSLVQSQEQYF. CDR3 bases: TGTGCCAGCAGCTTAGTCCAGTCCCAGGAGCAGTACTTC.

The genes are TRBV2 and TRBJ2-5, with no clear D. The CDR3 contains 13 residues. V was pared by 8 bases and J by 4 bases, with 14 bases between. Per germline, CDR1 SNHLY and CDR2 FYNNEI. CDR3 sequence: CASYDGYGETQYF. The CDR3, as DNA: TGTGCCAGCTACGACGGGTATGGAGAGACCCAGTACTTC.

J is TRBJ1-1 and V is TRBV9, with a tentative D call TRBD1 (6 bases). There are 15 residues in the CDR3. Looked up from germline, CDR1 is SGDLS and CDR2 is YYNGEE. Trimming removed 1 base from V and 5 bases from J, with 15 bases in between. Here the CDR3 reads CASSVRAGERTEAFF. In nucleotides, the CDR3 is TGTGCCAGCAGCGTACGGGCAGGGGAGAGGACTGAAGCTTTCTTT.

V and J are TRBV5-6 and TRBJ2-5; D perhaps matches TRBD1 (6 bases). Germline-derived CDR1 and CDR2 are SGHDT and YYEEEE. The CDR3 extends over 13 amino acids. V was pared by 6 bases and J by 5 bases, with 14 bases between. This chain's CDR3 is CASKTGFSETQYF. CDR3 bases: TGTGCCAGCAAGACAGGTTTTTCGGAGACCCAGTACTTC.

The rearrangement links TRBV28 to TRBJ1-5; unclear D gene. The CDR3 is made up of 12 amino acids. CDR1 and CDR2 from the germline V gene are MDHEN and SYDVKM. The ends were cut back, 3 bases at V and 5 bases at J, with 5 bases in the middle. Here the CDR3 DNA reads TGTGCCAGCAGTTTTTCGTATCAGCCCCAGCATTTT. Translation gives CASSFSYQPQHF.

This chain uses TRBV13 with TRBJ1-2, with D perhaps matching TRBD1 (5 bases). There are 15 residues in the CDR3. Trimming pared 5 bases from V and 1 base from J, leaving 14 bases between. Germline CDR1 reads PRHDT; CDR2 reads FYEKMQ (reference sequence). The CDR3 nucleotides are TGTGCCAGCAGCGAGAGACAGACCCGTAACTATGGCTACACCTTC. It specifies CASSERQTRNYGYTF.